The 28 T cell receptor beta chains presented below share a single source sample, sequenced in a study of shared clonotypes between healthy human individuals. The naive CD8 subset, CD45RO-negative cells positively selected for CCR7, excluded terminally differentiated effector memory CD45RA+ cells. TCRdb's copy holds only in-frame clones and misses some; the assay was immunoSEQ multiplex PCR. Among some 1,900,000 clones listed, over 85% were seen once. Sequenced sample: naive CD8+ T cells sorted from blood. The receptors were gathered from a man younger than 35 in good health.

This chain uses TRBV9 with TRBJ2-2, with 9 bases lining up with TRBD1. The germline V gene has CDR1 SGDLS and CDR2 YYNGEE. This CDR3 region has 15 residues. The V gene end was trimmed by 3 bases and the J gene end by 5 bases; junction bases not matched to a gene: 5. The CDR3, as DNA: TGTGCCAGCAGCGAGACGGGACAGGGTACCGGGGAGCTGTTTTTT. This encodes CASSETGQGTGELFF.

The CDR3: CSVEGDTPGDTEAFF. The CDR3 region has the DNA TGCAGCGTTGAAGGGGACACTCCGGGAGACACTGAAGCTTTCTTT. The J gene is TRBJ1-1, the V gene TRBV29-1, with D possibly being TRBD1 (6 bases). The V and J ends lost 1 base and 3 bases respectively, with 15 bases between them. This CDR3 region has 15 residues. The germline V gene encodes CDR1 SQVTM and CDR2 ANQGSEA.

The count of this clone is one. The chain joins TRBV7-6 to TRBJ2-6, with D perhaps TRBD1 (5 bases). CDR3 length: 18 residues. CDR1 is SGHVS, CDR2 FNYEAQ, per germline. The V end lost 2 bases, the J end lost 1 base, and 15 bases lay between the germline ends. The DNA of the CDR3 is TGTGCCAGCAGCTTAAACCGGGCCCAGGGTTCTGGGGCCAACGTCCTGACTTTC. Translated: CASSLNRAQGSGANVLTF.

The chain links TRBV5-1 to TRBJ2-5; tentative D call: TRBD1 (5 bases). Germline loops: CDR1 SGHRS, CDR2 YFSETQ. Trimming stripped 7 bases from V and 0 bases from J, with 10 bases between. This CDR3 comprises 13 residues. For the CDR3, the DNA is TGCGCCAGCGCGCAGGGCCACCAAGAGACCCAGTACTTC. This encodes CASAQGHQETQYF.

The CDR3 sequence: CASSLMVREQYF. Here the CDR3 DNA reads TGTGCCAGCAGCTTAATGGTACGCGAGCAGTACTTC. J is TRBJ2-7 and V is TRBV11-2, with no clear D. This CDR3 spans 12 amino acids. Trimming left V 2 bases short and J 6 bases short, with 8 bases between. Germline CDR1 is SGHAT and CDR2 is FQNNGV.

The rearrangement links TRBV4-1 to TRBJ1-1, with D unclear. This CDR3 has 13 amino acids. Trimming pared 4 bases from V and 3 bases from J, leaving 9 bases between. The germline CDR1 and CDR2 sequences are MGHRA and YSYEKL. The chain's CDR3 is CASSPMDDTEAFF. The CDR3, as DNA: TGCGCCAGCAGCCCGATGGATGACACTGAAGCTTTCTTT.

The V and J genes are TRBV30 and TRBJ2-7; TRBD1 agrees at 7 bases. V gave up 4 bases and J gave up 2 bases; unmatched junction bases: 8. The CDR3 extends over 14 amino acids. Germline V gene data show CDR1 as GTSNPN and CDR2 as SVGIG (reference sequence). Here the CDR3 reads CAWNRGGSAYEQYF. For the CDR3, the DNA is TGTGCCTGGAATCGAGGGGGCTCGGCCTACGAGCAGTACTTC. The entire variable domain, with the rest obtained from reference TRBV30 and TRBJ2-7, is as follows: SQTIHQWPATLVQPVGSPLSLECTVEGTSNPNLYWYRQAAGRGLQLLFYSVGIGQISSEVPQNLSASRPQDRQFILSSKKLLLSDSGFYLCAWNRGGSAYEQYFGPGTRLTVT.

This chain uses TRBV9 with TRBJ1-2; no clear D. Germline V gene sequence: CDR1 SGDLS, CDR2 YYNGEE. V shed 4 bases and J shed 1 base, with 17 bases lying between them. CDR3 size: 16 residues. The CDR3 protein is CASSTTVGNVNYGYTF. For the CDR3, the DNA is TGTGCCAGCAGCACCACGGTGGGGAATGTTAACTATGGCTACACCTTC. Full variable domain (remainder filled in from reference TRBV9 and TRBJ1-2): DSGVTQTPKHLITATGQRVTLRCSPRSGDLSVYWYQQSLDQGLQFLIQYYNGEERAKGNILERFSAQQFPDLHSELNLSSLELGDSALYFCASSTTVGNVNYGYTFGSGTRLTVV.

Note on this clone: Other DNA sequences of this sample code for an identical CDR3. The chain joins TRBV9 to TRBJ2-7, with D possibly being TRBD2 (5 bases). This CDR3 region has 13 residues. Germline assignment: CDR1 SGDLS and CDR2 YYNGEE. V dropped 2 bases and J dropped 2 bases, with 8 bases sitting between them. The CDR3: CASSVGLTYEQYF. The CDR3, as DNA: TGTGCCAGCAGCGTCGGACTCACCTACGAGCAGTACTTC.

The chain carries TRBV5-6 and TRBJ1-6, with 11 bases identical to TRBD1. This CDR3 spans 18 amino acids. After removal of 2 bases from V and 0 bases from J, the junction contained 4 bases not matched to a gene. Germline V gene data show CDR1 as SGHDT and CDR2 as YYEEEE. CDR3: CASSFGTGGISYNSPLHF. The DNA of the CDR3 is TGTGCCAGCAGCTTTGGGACAGGGGGGATCTCCTATAATTCACCCCTCCACTTT.

In DNA form, the CDR3 reads TGTGCCAGCAGTCCCCCGTTGGCGGGCACCATATATTTT. Residues: CASSPPLAGTIYF. This chain connects TRBV28 to TRBJ1-3; D is ambiguous. Between the trimmed V and J ends, which lost 5 bases and 9 bases, there was a span of 14 bases. The CDR3 spans 13 residues. Germline V CDR1 and CDR2: MDHEN, SYDVKM.

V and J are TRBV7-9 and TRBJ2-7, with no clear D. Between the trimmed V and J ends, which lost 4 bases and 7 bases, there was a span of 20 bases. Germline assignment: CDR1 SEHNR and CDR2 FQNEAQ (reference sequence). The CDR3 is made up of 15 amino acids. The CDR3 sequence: CASSSRSEMPEEQYF. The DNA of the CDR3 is TGTGCCAGCAGCTCCCGGTCGGAGATGCCTGAGGAGCAGTACTTC.

The CDR3 reads CASGPQGPGEQYF. In nucleotides, the CDR3 is TGTGCTAGTGGTCCCCAGGGTCCGGGCGAGCAGTACTTC. The chain is built from TRBV12-5 and TRBJ2-7; perhaps TRBD1 as D (5 bases). CDR1 LGHNT and CDR2 FRNRAP come from the germline V gene. CDR3 length: 13 residues. Trimming took 5 bases from V and 6 from J, leaving 14 bases between them. The full variable domain, completed using reference TRBV12-5 and TRBJ2-7, is DARVTQTPRHKVTEMGQEVTMRCQPILGHNTVFWYRQTMMQGLELLAYFRNRAPLDDSGMPKDRFSAEMPDATLATLKIQPSEPRDSAVYFCASGPQGPGEQYFGPGTRLTVT.

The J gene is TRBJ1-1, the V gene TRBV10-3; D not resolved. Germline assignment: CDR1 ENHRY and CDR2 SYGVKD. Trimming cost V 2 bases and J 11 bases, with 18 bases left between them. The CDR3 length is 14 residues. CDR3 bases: TGTGCCATCAGTGAGGACCCAGCGGAGAGGGTTGCTTTCTTT. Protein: CAISEDPAERVAFF.

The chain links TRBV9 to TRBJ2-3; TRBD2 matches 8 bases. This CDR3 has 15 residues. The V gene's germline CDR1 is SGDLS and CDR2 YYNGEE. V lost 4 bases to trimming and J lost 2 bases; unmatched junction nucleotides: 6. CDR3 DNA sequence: TGTGCCAGCAGCCCGGGGACTAGACTCACAGATACGCAGTATTTT. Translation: CASSPGTRLTDTQYF. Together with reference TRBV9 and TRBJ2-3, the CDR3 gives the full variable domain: DSGVTQTPKHLITATGQRVTLRCSPRSGDLSVYWYQQSLDQGLQFLIQYYNGEERAKGNILERFSAQQFPDLHSELNLSSLELGDSALYFCASSPGTRLTDTQYFGPGTRLTVL.

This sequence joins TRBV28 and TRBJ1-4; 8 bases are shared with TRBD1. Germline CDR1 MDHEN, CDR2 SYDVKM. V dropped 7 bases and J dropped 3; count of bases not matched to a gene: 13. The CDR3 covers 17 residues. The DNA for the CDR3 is TGTGCCAGCACCCCCCGGGCAGGGGGCATAGCTAATGAAAAACTGTTTTTT. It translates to CASTPRAGGIANEKLFF.

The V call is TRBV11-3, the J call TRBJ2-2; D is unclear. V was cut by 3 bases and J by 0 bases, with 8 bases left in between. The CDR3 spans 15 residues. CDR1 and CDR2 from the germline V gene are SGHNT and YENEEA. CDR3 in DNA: TGTGCCAGCAGCTTGTGGGGTTCGAACACCGGGGAGCTGTTTTTT. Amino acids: CASSLWGSNTGELFF.

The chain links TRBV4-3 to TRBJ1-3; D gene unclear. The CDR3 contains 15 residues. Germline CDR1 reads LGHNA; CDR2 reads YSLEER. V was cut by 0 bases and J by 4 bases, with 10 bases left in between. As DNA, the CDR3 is TGCGCCAGCAGCCAAGATCCCGGGTTGGGAAACACCATATATTTT. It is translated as CASSQDPGLGNTIYF.

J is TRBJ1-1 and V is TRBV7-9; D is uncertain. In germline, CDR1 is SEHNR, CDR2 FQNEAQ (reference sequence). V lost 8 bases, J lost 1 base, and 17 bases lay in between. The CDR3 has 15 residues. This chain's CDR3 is CASDGGTRKNTEAFF. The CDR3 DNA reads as TGTGCCAGCGACGGAGGAACTCGGAAGAACACTGAAGCTTTCTTT.

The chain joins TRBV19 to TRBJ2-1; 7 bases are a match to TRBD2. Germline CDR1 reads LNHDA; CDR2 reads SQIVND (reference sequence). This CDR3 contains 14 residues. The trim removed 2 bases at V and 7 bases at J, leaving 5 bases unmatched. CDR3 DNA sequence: TGTGCCAGTAGTATACCAGGAGCGGGGAATGAGCAGTTCTTC. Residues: CASSIPGAGNEQFF.

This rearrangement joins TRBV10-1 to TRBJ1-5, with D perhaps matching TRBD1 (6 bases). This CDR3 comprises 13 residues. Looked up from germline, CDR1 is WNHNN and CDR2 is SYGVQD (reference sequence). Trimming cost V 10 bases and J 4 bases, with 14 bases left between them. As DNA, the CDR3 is TGCGCCAACCATAACAGGGATAATCAGCCCCAGCATTTT. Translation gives CANHNRDNQPQHF.

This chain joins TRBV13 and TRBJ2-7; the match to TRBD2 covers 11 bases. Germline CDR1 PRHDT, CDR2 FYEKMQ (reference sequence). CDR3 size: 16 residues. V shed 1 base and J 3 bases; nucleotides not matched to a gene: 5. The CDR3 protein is CASSLVLAGGSYEQYF. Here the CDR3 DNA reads TGTGCCAGCAGCTTAGTCCTAGCGGGAGGAAGCTACGAGCAGTACTTC.

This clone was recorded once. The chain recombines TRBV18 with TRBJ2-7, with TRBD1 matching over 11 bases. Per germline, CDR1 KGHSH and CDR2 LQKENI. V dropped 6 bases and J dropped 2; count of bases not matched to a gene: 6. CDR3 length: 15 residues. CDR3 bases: TGTGCCAGCTCCCTGGGGACAGGGGGGCCCTACGAGCAGTACTTC. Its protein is CASSLGTGGPYEQYF.

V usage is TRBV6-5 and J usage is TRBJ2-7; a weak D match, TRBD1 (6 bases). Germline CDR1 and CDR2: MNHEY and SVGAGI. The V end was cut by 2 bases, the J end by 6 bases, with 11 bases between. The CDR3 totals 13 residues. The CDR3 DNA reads TGTGCCAGCAGTTACGGGATAGGGGGCGAGCAGTACTTC. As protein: CASSYGIGGEQYF.

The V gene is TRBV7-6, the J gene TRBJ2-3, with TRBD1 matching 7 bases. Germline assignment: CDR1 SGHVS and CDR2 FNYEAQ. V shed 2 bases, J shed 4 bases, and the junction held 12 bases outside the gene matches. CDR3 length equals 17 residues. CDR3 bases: TGTGCCAGCAGCTTATCGCAGACAGGGCGAGGTGCAGATACGCAGTATTTT. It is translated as CASSLSQTGRGADTQYF.

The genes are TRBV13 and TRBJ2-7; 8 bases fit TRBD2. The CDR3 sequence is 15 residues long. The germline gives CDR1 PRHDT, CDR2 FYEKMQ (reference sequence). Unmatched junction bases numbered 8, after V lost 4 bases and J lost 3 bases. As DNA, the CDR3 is TGTGCCAGCAGCTCCCTCGTGACTAGCGACTACGAGCAGTACTTC. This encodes CASSSLVTSDYEQYF.

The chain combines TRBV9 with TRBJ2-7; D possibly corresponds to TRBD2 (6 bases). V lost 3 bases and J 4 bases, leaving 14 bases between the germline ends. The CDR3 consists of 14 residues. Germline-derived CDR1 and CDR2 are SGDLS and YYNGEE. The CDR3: CASSGGTPLYEQYF. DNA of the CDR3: TGTGCCAGCAGCGGCGGGACTCCACTATACGAGCAGTACTTC.

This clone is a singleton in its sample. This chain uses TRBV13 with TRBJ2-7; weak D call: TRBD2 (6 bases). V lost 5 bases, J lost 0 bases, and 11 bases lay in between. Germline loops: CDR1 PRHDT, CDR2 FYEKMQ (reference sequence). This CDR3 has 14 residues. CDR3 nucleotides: TGTGCCAGCAGCCCCGGGAGCGGCTCCTACGAGCAGTACTTC. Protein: CASSPGSGSYEQYF.